One and the same sample provided the 12 T cell receptor beta chains below, sequenced in a study of T cell repertoires in cytomegalovirus infection. Each CDR3 protein is one row after TCRdb ran MiXCR on the reads. This sample carries more than 150,000 distinct CDR3 sequences, about 20% of them seen once, and the ten largest clones take 11%. Material for sequencing was PBMCs. These receptors were obtained from a human donor in good health (CMV status not recorded). Some clones in this sample may be carry-over from other donors' samples.

The genes are TRBV19 and TRBJ1-3; D uncertain. Germline lookup yields CDR1 LNHDA and CDR2 SQIVND (reference sequence). The CDR3 totals 14 residues. Trimming cost V 6 bases and J 2 bases, with 11 bases left between them. DNA for the CDR3: TGTGCCAGTAGCCCCGACTGGGCTGGAAACACCATATATTTT. Amino acid sequence: CASSPDWAGNTIYF.

This clonotype was seen many times. The chain has TRBV7-8 and TRBJ1-1; no clear D gene. CDR3 length: 15 residues. CDR1 and CDR2 from the germline V gene are SGHVS and FQNEAQ. Trimming took off 5 bases at V and 3 bases at J, with 16 bases between the two ends. The CDR3 nucleotides read TGTGCCAGCAGCCCCTTAACGGGGTGGGACACTGAAGCTTTCTTT. Translated: CASSPLTGWDTEAFF.

V is TRBV6-5 and J is TRBJ2-3; 11 bases are shared with TRBD2. The CDR3 spans 15 residues. Germline V CDR1 and CDR2: MNHEY, SVGAGI. With V trimmed by 6 bases and J by 4 bases, 6 bases remained unmatched. CDR3 in amino acids: CASSSTSGNPDTQYF. Here the CDR3 DNA reads TGTGCCAGCAGCTCGACTAGCGGGAACCCAGATACGCAGTATTTT.

This clonotype appeared many times. The chain combines TRBV7-2 with TRBJ2-7; 10 nucleotides line up with TRBD2. The V and J ends lost 1 base and 2 bases, in that order; junction bases with no gene match: 11. Looked up from germline, CDR1 is SGHTA and CDR2 is FQGNSA. The CDR3 is 18 amino acids. The CDR3 DNA sequence: TGTGCCAGCAGCTTAGTAGGGGCTAGCGGGAGCCAAACCTACGAGCAGTACTTC. It yields the protein CASSLVGASGSQTYEQYF.

The chain links TRBV7-9 to TRBJ1-2, with no clear D. The CDR3 runs to 16 residues. Germline V CDR1 and CDR2: SEHNR, FQNEAQ (reference sequence). V lost 1 base to trimming and J lost 0 bases, with 12 bases between them. As DNA, the CDR3 is TGTGCCAGCAGCTTAGATCTTACATCGTCTAACTATGGCTACACCTTC. This encodes CASSLDLTSSNYGYTF. The full variable domain, with the rest looked up from reference TRBV7-9 and TRBJ1-2, is DTGVSQNPRHKITKRGQNVTFRCDPISEHNRLYWYRQTLGQGPEFLTYFQNEAQLEKSRLLSDRFSAERPKGSFSTLEIQRTEQGDSAMYLCASSLDLTSSNYGYTFGSGTRLTVV.

The rearrangement joins TRBV7-4 to TRBJ2-2, with no clear D. Trimming cost V 4 bases and J 5 bases, with 14 bases left between them. From germline, CDR1 is SGHVT and CDR2 SQSDAQ. The CDR3 totals 15 residues. CDR3: CASSSKGRDTGELFF. Written as DNA, the CDR3 is TGTGCCAGCAGCTCTAAGGGTAGGGATACCGGGGAGCTGTTTTTT.

The J gene is TRBJ2-1, the V gene TRBV19; D call uncertain. The CDR3 loop spans 15 amino acids. Germline V gene lookup returns CDR1 LNHDA and CDR2 SQIVND (reference sequence). Trimming left V 0 bases short and J 1 base short, with 7 bases between. This CDR3 reads CASSIDQGSYNEQFF. The CDR3 DNA follows: TGTGCCAGTAGTATAGATCAAGGGTCCTACAATGAGCAGTTCTTC.

This clonotype was counted only a few times. The CDR3 loop is CSARDPGDPLQETQYF. DNA for the CDR3: TGCAGTGCTAGAGATCCCGGTGACCCTCTCCAAGAGACCCAGTACTTC. The chain couples TRBV20-1 to TRBJ2-5; D is undetermined. The germline gives CDR1 DFQATT, CDR2 SNEGSKA (reference sequence). V lost 0 bases, J lost 1 base, and 15 bases lay in between. The CDR3 has 16 amino acids.

The rearrangement links TRBV5-6 to TRBJ1-5; D remains unclear. CDR3 length equals 15 residues. Germline lookup yields CDR1 SGHDT and CDR2 YYEEEE. V was trimmed by 2 bases and J by 9 bases, leaving 18 bases between them. The CDR3 nucleotides are TGTGCCAGCAGCTTTAGCCAGTCGGGATTCCGGCCCCAGCATTTT. It is translated as CASSFSQSGFRPQHF.

As concerns this clonotype: One base away lies a much larger clone, so this may be a sequencing read error. V and J are TRBV7-2 and TRBJ2-7; 12 bases fit TRBD2. CDR1 is SGHTA, CDR2 FQGNSA, per germline. The CDR3 length is 15 residues. CDR3 amino acids: CASSRSTSGRHERYF. DNA for the CDR3: TGTGCCAGCAGCAGATCGACTAGCGGGAGACACGAGCGGTACTTC.

The chain uses TRBV4-1 and TRBJ1-4, with 9 bases fitting TRBD1. Trimming removed 5 bases from V and 6 bases from J; junction bases left unmatched: 10. Looked up from germline, CDR1 is MGHRA and CDR2 is YSYEKL. This CDR3 is built from 16 residues. The CDR3 loop is CASSREQGASDEKLFF. As DNA, the CDR3 is TGCGCCAGCAGCAGGGAACAGGGGGCAAGCGATGAAAAACTGTTTTTT.

This clonotype was seen at least ten times. The gene calls are TRBV5-1 and TRBJ2-7; 9 bases match TRBD1. Germline V gives CDR1 SGHRS, CDR2 YFSETQ. There are 15 residues in the CDR3. The junction had 9 bases not matched to a gene; V was cut back by 2 bases and J by 6 bases. The CDR3: CASSFTGQGLLEQYF. Written as DNA, the CDR3 is TGCGCCAGCAGCTTCACGGGACAGGGTCTTCTCGAGCAGTACTTC. The complete variable domain, with remaining parts taken from reference TRBV5-1 and TRBJ2-7, reads KAGVTQTPRYLIKTRGQQVTLSCSPISGHRSVSWYQQTPGQGLQFLFEYFSETQRNKGNFPGRFSGRQFSNSRSEMNVSTLELGDSALYLCASSFTGQGLLEQYFGPGTRLTVT.